This is a list of T cell receptor beta chains from one sample in a study of beta chain features in type 1 diabetes. Sequenced by immunoSEQ multiplex PCR; TCRdb stores in-frame clones only, minus some. The table lists over 150,000 clones, about 7.9% of them singletons. The sample was central memory CD4+ T cells from blood. Receptors were obtained from a man aged 18 to 29 with type 1 diabetes. Both conserved end residues are part of each CDR3. The order of the fields is D gene, V gene, J gene, CDR3 protein. The D gene is left open where the match is weak.

TRBD2	TRBV7-2	TRBJ2-5	CASSLLAGGLRAQYF
.	TRBV10-3	TRBJ2-7	CAISDMFDEQYF
.	TRBV5-6	TRBJ2-7	CASSLATGYYEQYF
TRBD2	TRBV18	TRBJ2-2	CASSPFGGADTGELFF
TRBD2	TRBV6-1	TRBJ2-1	CASSEPGLASYNEQFF
.	TRBV28	TRBJ1-5	CASSFPRRSSNQPQHF
TRBD2	TRBV19	TRBJ2-2	CASSNIRASGQTGELFF
.	TRBV6-5	TRBJ1-2	CASSYQGSDGYTF
.	TRBV11-2	TRBJ1-2	CASNPGPSYGYTF
.	TRBV7-9	TRBJ1-2	CASSSQGINYGYTF
TRBD1	TRBV15	TRBJ1-4	CATSSRDRGEKLFF
.	TRBV2	TRBJ1-1	CASSYSTEAFF
.	TRBV7-2	TRBJ2-5	CASSFGQPQETQYF
TRBD2	TRBV28	TRBJ2-7	CASSLASGSYEQYF
TRBD2	TRBV19	TRBJ2-3	CASSGRPTDTQYF
.	TRBV9	TRBJ2-3	CASSVQDTQYF
.	TRBV28	TRBJ1-2	CASSLADTPYGYTF
TRBD1	TRBV5-4	TRBJ2-4	CASSSGGDKNIQYF
TRBD1	TRBV11-3	TRBJ2-2	CASSLRDSLTGELFF
TRBD2	TRBV18	TRBJ2-1	CASSPTTSGYNEQFF
.	TRBV2	TRBJ1-2	CASSAEPRGWTYGYTF
.	TRBV27	TRBJ2-7	CASRWAGTGSYEQYF
TRBD1	TRBV6-1	TRBJ1-2	CASSSLGQGRWYTF
TRBD2	TRBV7-2	TRBJ2-5	CASSRTASGDYQETQYF
TRBD2	TRBV15	TRBJ2-5	CATSRAAGEETQYF
TRBD2	TRBV15	TRBJ2-5	CATSNAPGGDTQYF
.	TRBV28	TRBJ1-3	CASSLVGAAGNTIYF
.	TRBV5-1	TRBJ2-3	CASSSGKPGRTDTQYF
TRBD2	TRBV7-8	TRBJ2-1	CASSGTSGGNEQFF
TRBD2	TRBV5-1	TRBJ2-5	CASSGRGAGVGETQYF
.	TRBV28	TRBJ1-1	CASSSGGGRGTEAFF